Following are 20 T cell receptor beta chains from one sample sequenced in a study of T cell repertoires in cytomegalovirus infection. One entry per CDR3 protein results from TCRdb running MiXCR on the reads. Seen here are approximately 130,000 distinct CDR3 sequences, roughly a quarter observed once, and the top ten hold 34%. These TCRs are of unknown antigen specificity. Specimen: PBMCs, sequenced either directly or after in vitro stimulation (not recorded which). The receptors derive from a human donor in good health (CMV status not recorded). Some clones in this sample may be carry-over from other donors' samples.

The chain employs TRBV20-1 and TRBJ2-1; 9 positions match TRBD2. From germline, CDR1 is DFQATT and CDR2 SNEGSKA (reference sequence). The CDR3 consists of 17 residues. The V gene end was trimmed by 0 bases and the J gene end by 5 bases; junction bases not matched to a gene: 11. Written as DNA, the CDR3 is TGCAGTGCTAGAGATCCAGCCCCTCTAGCGGGAAACAATGAGCAGTTCTTC. Protein sequence: CSARDPAPLAGNNEQFF.

This clonotype has only a few counts. The rearrangement joins TRBV3-1 to TRBJ1-5; TRBD1 might be the D (5 bases). The germline V gene encodes CDR1 LGHDT and CDR2 YNNKEL (reference sequence). Trimming took 0 bases from V and 6 from J, leaving 12 bases between them. The CDR3 runs to 15 residues. This CDR3 is CASSQDRRGFQPQHF. CDR3 DNA: TGTGCCAGCAGCCAAGATCGGCGGGGCTTTCAGCCCCAGCATTTT.

The table lists this clonotype with a few counts. The CDR3 DNA follows: TGTGCCAGCAGTTTAACGGGGACCTACGAGCAGTACTTC. It specifies CASSLTGTYEQYF. The rearrangement links TRBV12-3 or TRBV12-4 to TRBJ2-7, with D tentatively TRBD2 (5 bases). The CDR3 runs 13 residues. V lost 2 bases and J lost 2, with 7 bases in between.

This clonotype was seen a single time. The chain employs TRBV29-1 and TRBJ1-1; D may be TRBD1 (5 bases). With 2 bases removed from V and 0 bases from J, the gap between germline ends came to 13 bases. The CDR3 runs 15 residues. The germline V gene has CDR1 SQVTM and CDR2 ANQGSEA. The CDR3 sequence: CSVERQRRMNTEAFF. CDR3 sequence (DNA): TGCAGCGTTGAACGACAGCGCAGGATGAACACTGAAGCTTTCTTT.

V and J are TRBV7-3 and TRBJ1-1, with D possibly being TRBD1 (6 bases). Trimming removed 5 bases at V and 5 bases at J, with 24 bases between. The CDR3 runs to 17 residues. Germline loops: CDR1 SGHTA, CDR2 FQGTGA. CDR3 DNA: TGTGCCAGCAGCGCAAAGGGCACAGGGCTGAGTTCAACTGAAGCTTTCTTT. It specifies CASSAKGTGLSSTEAFF.

V is TRBV14 and J is TRBJ2-3, with 7 bases lining up with TRBD1. CDR3 length equals 14 residues. In germline, CDR1 is SGHDN, CDR2 FVKESK. V shed 0 bases, J shed 4 bases, and the junction held 1 base outside the gene matches. For the CDR3, the DNA is TGTGCCAGCAGCCAAGAAGACAGGGCAGATACGCAGTATTTT. Its protein is CASSQEDRADTQYF.

This clonotype was found a few times. The chain has TRBV11-1 and TRBJ1-1; D not certain. Trimming took off 1 base at V and 5 bases at J, with 11 bases between the two ends. This CDR3 is built from 14 residues. Germline values: CDR1 SGHAT, CDR2 FQDESV (reference sequence). DNA for the CDR3: TGTGCCAGCAGCTTAGATTCCGGAGGGACTGAAGCTTTCTTT. It encodes CASSLDSGGTEAFF.

This clonotype came up a few times. The rearrangement joins TRBV7-3 to TRBJ2-3, with TRBD2 identical over 7 bases. Germline V lookup: CDR1 SGHTA, CDR2 FQGTGA. V shed 5 bases, J shed 4 bases, and the junction held 9 bases outside the gene matches. CDR3 length equals 15 residues. CDR3 in amino acids: CASSLRGTTPDTQYF. The DNA for the CDR3 is TGTGCCAGCAGCCTCCGAGGGACTACTCCAGATACGCAGTATTTT.

The chain employs TRBV7-2 and TRBJ2-7, with 10 bases fitting TRBD2. CDR1 is SGHTA and CDR2 is FQGNSA in the germline V gene. After removal of 1 base from V and 5 bases from J, the junction contained 5 bases not matched to a gene. The CDR3 is 15 amino acids. Here the CDR3 reads CASSLEGTSVHEQYF. CDR3 DNA: TGTGCCAGCAGCTTAGAAGGGACTAGCGTCCACGAGCAGTACTTC.

Ten or more counts support this clonotype. The chain uses TRBV7-8 and TRBJ2-1; 7 bases match TRBD2. With V trimmed by 0 bases and J by 3 bases, 8 bases remained unmatched. CDR3 length equals 17 residues. Germline V gene sequence: CDR1 SGHVS, CDR2 FQNEAQ. This chain's CDR3 is CASSLAGSLAVYNEQFF. In nucleotides, the CDR3 is TGTGCCAGCAGCTTAGCGGGTAGTCTAGCGGTCTACAATGAGCAGTTCTTC.

This clonotype was observed a few times. The gene calls are TRBV28 and TRBJ2-7; D gene unclear. This CDR3 has 13 amino acids. Trimming left V 3 bases short and J 4 bases short, with 10 bases between. The germline CDR1 and CDR2 sequences are MDHEN and SYDVKM. The CDR3 is CASSFSTGYEQYF. CDR3 bases: TGTGCCAGCAGTTTCTCGACTGGTTACGAGCAGTACTTC.

The chain recombines TRBV6-5 with TRBJ2-1, with no clear D. CDR1 and CDR2 from the germline V gene are MNHEY and SVGAGI. This CDR3 contains 14 residues. Trimming took 2 bases from V and 3 from J, leaving 8 bases between them. The CDR3 sequence is CASSYDRVYNEQFF. Here the CDR3 DNA reads TGTGCCAGCAGTTACGATAGGGTCTACAATGAGCAGTTCTTC.

This clonotype was picked up a small number of times. The CDR3 DNA reads as TGTGCCAGCAGCTTAGAAGGAGGCTATGGCTACACCTTC. It encodes CASSLEGGYGYTF. The genes are TRBV7-2 and TRBJ1-2; D ambiguous. This CDR3 spans 13 amino acids. V lost 1 base to trimming and J lost 4 bases, with 7 bases between them. In germline, CDR1 is SGHTA, CDR2 FQGNSA.

This chain links TRBV6-2 or TRBV6-3 with TRBJ2-1; 8 bases are a match to TRBD2. The CDR3 loop spans 12 amino acids. Germline CDR1 and CDR2: MNHEY and SVGEGT. V was clipped by 6 bases and J by 9 bases; unmatched bases: 4. The CDR3 sequence: CASRQLAGEQFF. The CDR3 DNA reads as TGTGCCAGCAGGCAGCTAGCGGGTGAGCAGTTCTTC.

Points on this clonotype: A much bigger clone sits one base away, suggesting this may be a read error. This chain connects TRBV12-3 or TRBV12-4 to TRBJ1-2, with unresolved D. This CDR3 is built from 14 residues. This CDR3 reads CASSFGDGYYVYTF. DNA of the CDR3: TGTGCCAGCAGTTTCGGAGACGGGTACTATGTCTACACCTTC.

This clonotype was seen more than once but under ten times. The chain links TRBV12-3 or TRBV12-4 to TRBJ1-1; TRBD1 matches at 7 bases. This CDR3 is 15 amino acids long. V was clipped by 5 bases and J by 5 bases; unmatched bases: 11. CDR3 coding DNA: TGTGCCAGCAGTACGACGGGACAGTTGGGTACTGAAGCTTTCTTT. Protein product: CASSTTGQLGTEAFF.

In its sample, this clonotype was seen a few times. V usage is TRBV19 and J usage is TRBJ2-2; the match to TRBD2 covers 11 bases. The V segment lost 3 bases and the J segment 7 bases; nucleotides outside the gene matches: 4. Germline assignment: CDR1 LNHDA and CDR2 SQIVND (reference sequence). The CDR3 is 15 residues long. The CDR3 DNA reads as TGTGCCAGTAGTATTCTGGGGACTAGCGGCGGGGAGCTGTTTTTT. Protein: CASSILGTSGGELFF.

This chain uses TRBV5-5 with TRBJ1-1, with TRBD1 as a possible D gene (6 bases). The CDR3 extends over 13 amino acids. Germline values: CDR1 SGHKS, CDR2 YYEKEE (reference sequence). Trimming took off 4 bases at V and 5 bases at J, with 12 bases between the two ends. DNA for the CDR3: TGTGCCAGCAGCCGGACAGTAGGGACTGAAGCTTTCTTT. Translating gives CASSRTVGTEAFF.

This clonotype was counted a single time. The chain links TRBV20-1 to TRBJ2-5; D gene unclear. The CDR3 length is 10 residues. Trimming removed 7 bases from V and 1 base from J, with 4 bases in between. From germline, CDR1 is DFQATT and CDR2 SNEGSKA (reference sequence). In DNA, the CDR3 is TGCAGTGGGACCCAAGAGACCCAGTACTTC. It yields the protein CSGTQETQYF.

This sequence joins TRBV5-4 and TRBJ2-3, with 11 bases aligning to TRBD2. CDR1 is SGHNT, CDR2 YYREEE, per germline (reference sequence). V dropped 3 bases and J dropped 3; count of bases not matched to a gene: 12. The CDR3 spans 18 residues. DNA of the CDR3: TGTGCCAGCAGCTCCGGGACTAGCGGCTCTAAAGCGACAGATACGCAGTATTTT. Its translation: CASSSGTSGSKATDTQYF.